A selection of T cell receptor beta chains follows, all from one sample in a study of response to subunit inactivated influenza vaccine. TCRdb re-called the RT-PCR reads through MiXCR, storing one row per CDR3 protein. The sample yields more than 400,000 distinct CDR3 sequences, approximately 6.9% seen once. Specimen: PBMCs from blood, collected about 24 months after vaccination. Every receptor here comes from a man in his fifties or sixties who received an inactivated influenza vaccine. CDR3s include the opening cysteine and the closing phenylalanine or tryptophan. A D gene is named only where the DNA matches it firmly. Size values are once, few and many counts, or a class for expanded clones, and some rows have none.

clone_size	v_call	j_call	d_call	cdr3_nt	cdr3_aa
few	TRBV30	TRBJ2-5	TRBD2	TGTGCCTTTTCTAGCGGGAGTGAGACCCAGTACTTC	CAFSSGSETQYF
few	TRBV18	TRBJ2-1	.	TGTGCCAGCTCATCCCAGATGGGGCTCCTACTTTCCTACAATGAGCAGTTCTTC	CASSSQMGLLLSYNEQFF
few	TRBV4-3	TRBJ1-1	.	TGCGCCAGCAGCCAAGATTTCGCGACAGGTTACACTGAAGCTTTCTTT	CASSQDFATGYTEAFF
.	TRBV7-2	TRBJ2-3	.	TGTGCCAGCAGCATTTTCACCACAGATACGCAGTATTTT	CASSIFTTDTQYF
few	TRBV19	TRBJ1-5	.	TGTGCCAGTAGCCCCAACAGGGAGGGAAGCAATCAGCCCCAGCATTTT	CASSPNREGSNQPQHF
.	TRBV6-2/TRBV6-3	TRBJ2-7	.	TGTGCCACCACCTTGGGGGCTATCTACGAGCAGCAGTACTTC	CATTLGAIYEQQYF
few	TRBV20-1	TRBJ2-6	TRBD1	TGCAGTGCTCTCCGACAGGGGAAGAACCCTGGGGCCAACGTCCTGACTTTC	CSALRQGKNPGANVLTF
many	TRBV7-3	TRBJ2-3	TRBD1	TGTGCCAGCAGCGAGGGACAGATCACAGATACGCAGTATTTT	CASSEGQITDTQYF
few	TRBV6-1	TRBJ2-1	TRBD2	TGTGCCAGCAGTGTATCTCTAGCGGGAGGGCCTGGTAATGAGCAGTTCTTC	CASSVSLAGGPGNEQFF
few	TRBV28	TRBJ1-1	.	TGTGCCAGCAGTTTGGGGGGGGCAGCTTCAGCTTTCTTT	CASSLGGAASAFF
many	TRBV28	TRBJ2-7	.	TGTGCCAGCAGTACATCTTACGGCCCCCGGACTGACGAGCAGTACTTC	CASSTSYGPRTDEQYF
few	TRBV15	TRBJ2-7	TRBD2	TGTGCCACCAGCAGAGGCCTAGCGGGGGAACGCGAGCAGTACTTC	CATSRGLAGEREQYF
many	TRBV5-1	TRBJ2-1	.	TGCGCCAGCAGCTACCGGGCTCCCTACAATGAGCAGTTCTTC	CASSYRAPYNEQFF
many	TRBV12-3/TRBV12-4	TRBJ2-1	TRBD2	TGTGCCAGCAGCTTAGCGGGAGGGTTCTACAATGAGCAGTTCTTC	CASSLAGGFYNEQFF
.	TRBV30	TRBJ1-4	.	TGTGCCTGGAGTCTCCGGGGGGCGAGTGAAAAACTGTTTTTT	CAWSLRGASEKLFF
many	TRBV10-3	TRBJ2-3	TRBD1	TGTGCCATCAGCAACTCTTGGGACAGGGGGCAAGATACGCAGTATTTT	CAISNSWDRGQDTQYF
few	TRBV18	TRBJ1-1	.	TGTGCCAGCTCACCGGGGGCCTGGGACACTGAAGCTTTCTTT	CASSPGAWDTEAFF
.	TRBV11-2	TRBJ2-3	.	TGTGCCAGCAGCTTAGACTGGGCGGTCACAGATACGCAGTATTTT	CASSLDWAVTDTQYF
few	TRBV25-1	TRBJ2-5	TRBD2	TGTGCCAGCAGTCGGGAAGGGGCGGGGGCCCAGTACTTC	CASSREGAGAQYF
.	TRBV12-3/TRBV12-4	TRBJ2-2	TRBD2	TGTGCCAGCAGTACTAGCGGGGAAAGGGCCGGGGAGCTGTTTTTT	CASSTSGERAGELFF
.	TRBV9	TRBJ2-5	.	TGTGCCAGCAGCGTAGAGGCAGGACGGGGGGAGACCCAGTACTTC	CASSVEAGRGETQYF
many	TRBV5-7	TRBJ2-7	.	TGTGCCACCCCCCGTTCGGGGCCGGGACTTTGTACCGAGCAGTACTTC	CATPRSGPGLCTEQYF
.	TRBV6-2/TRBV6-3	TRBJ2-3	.	TGTGCCAGTCAACGCGGTGGATTATCCCCTACGCAGTATTTT	CASQRGGLSPTQYF
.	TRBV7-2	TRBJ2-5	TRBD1	TGTGCCAGCAGCTACCGACGGGACAGGGGACAAGAGACCCAGTACTTC	CASSYRRDRGQETQYF
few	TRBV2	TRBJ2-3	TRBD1	TGTGCCAGCAGTCAAACCGGGACAGGGACCACAGATACGCAGTATTTT	CASSQTGTGTTDTQYF